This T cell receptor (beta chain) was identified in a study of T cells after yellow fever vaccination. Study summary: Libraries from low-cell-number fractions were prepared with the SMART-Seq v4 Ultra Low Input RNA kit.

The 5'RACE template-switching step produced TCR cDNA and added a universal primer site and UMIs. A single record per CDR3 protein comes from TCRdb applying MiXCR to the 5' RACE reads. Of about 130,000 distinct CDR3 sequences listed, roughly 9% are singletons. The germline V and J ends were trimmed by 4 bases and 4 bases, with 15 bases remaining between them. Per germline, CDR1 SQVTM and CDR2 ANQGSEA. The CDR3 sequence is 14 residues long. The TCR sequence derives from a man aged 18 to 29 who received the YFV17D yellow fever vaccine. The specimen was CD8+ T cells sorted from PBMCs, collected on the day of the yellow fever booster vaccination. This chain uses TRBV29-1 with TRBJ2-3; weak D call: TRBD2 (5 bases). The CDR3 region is CSVVGGLPSDTQYF. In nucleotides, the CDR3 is TGCAGCGTTGTTGGAGGCCTACCATCAGATACGCAGTATTTT.